These T cell receptor beta chains were read from a single sample in a study of identical twins. TCRdb recomputed calls from the 5' RACE reads with MiXCR, one row per CDR3 protein. Here the sample spans 400,000 to 650,000 distinct CDR3 sequences, less than 25% being singletons. The same specimen was also included in a second study, on T cells expressing NK-cell markers.

Sequenced input: CD4+ T cells sorted from blood. The receptors stem from a woman between 18 and 30 years old in good health. Each CDR3 is given with its conserved first and last residue. Fields, in order: clone size, J gene, V gene, D gene, CDR3 protein, CDR3 DNA. A D gene is named only where the DNA matches it firmly. Size values are once, few and many counts, or a class for expanded clones, and some rows have none.

abundance: many
j_gene: TRBJ2-4
v_gene: TRBV5-1
d_gene: -
CDR3aa: CASSLAGGENIQYF
CDR3nt: TGCGCCAGCAGCTTGGCCGGGGGCGAAAACATTCAGTACTTC

abundance: -
j_gene: TRBJ2-1
v_gene: TRBV5-1
d_gene: TRBD1
CDR3aa: CASSSGQGGREQFF
CDR3nt: TGCGCCAGCAGCTCGGGACAGGGAGGACGCGAGCAGTTCTTC

abundance: few
j_gene: TRBJ1-5
v_gene: TRBV20-1
d_gene: -
CDR3aa: CSAGAAAGNQPQHF
CDR3nt: TGCAGTGCTGGGGCGGCAGCAGGCAATCAGCCCCAGCATTTT

abundance: few
j_gene: TRBJ2-2
v_gene: TRBV20-1
d_gene: -
CDR3aa: CSARRQVSGELFF
CDR3nt: TGCAGTGCTAGGAGACAGGTTTCCGGGGAGCTGTTTTTT

abundance: -
j_gene: TRBJ2-7
v_gene: TRBV9
d_gene: -
CDR3aa: CASSGNPAGYEQYF
CDR3nt: TGTGCCAGCAGCGGGAACCCGGCGGGCTACGAGCAGTACTTC

abundance: few
j_gene: TRBJ2-1
v_gene: TRBV20-1
d_gene: TRBD1
CDR3aa: CSAWDRLYNEQFF
CDR3nt: TGCAGTGCTTGGGACAGATTATACAATGAGCAGTTCTTC

abundance: -
j_gene: TRBJ1-1
v_gene: TRBV4-3
d_gene: -
CDR3aa: CASSQESGKAFF
CDR3nt: TGCGCCAGCAGCCAAGAATCAGGGAAAGCTTTCTTT

abundance: -
j_gene: TRBJ1-6
v_gene: TRBV9
d_gene: -
CDR3aa: CASSVGRVSPLHF
CDR3nt: TGTGCCAGCAGCGTAGGGCGGGTTTCACCCCTCCACTTT

abundance: few
j_gene: TRBJ2-1
v_gene: TRBV5-1
d_gene: TRBD2
CDR3aa: CASSPPGVAGDWQFF
CDR3nt: TGCGCCAGCAGCCCCCCCGGGGTAGCGGGGGATTGGCAGTTCTTC

abundance: -
j_gene: TRBJ1-1
v_gene: TRBV12-3/TRBV12-4
d_gene: -
CDR3aa: CASSYRDVSF
CDR3nt: TGTGCCAGCAGTTACAGGGATGTCTCTTTT

abundance: -
j_gene: TRBJ2-7
v_gene: TRBV12-3/TRBV12-4
d_gene: TRBD1
CDR3aa: CASRDRDSSYEQYF
CDR3nt: TGTGCCAGCAGAGACCGGGACAGCTCCTACGAGCAGTACTTC

abundance: -
j_gene: TRBJ1-1
v_gene: TRBV4-2
d_gene: -
CDR3aa: CASSQAEGVMAEAFF
CDR3nt: TGTGCCAGCAGCCAAGCCGAAGGGGTCATGGCTGAAGCTTTCTTT

abundance: -
j_gene: TRBJ1-5
v_gene: TRBV12-3/TRBV12-4
d_gene: -
CDR3aa: CASSMRVGGQPQHF
CDR3nt: TGTGCCAGCAGCATGAGGGTCGGGGGTCAGCCCCAGCATTTT

abundance: few
j_gene: TRBJ2-2
v_gene: TRBV11-3
d_gene: -
CDR3aa: CASSPDPSNTGELFF
CDR3nt: TGTGCCAGCAGTCCTGACCCGTCGAACACCGGGGAGCTGTTTTTT

abundance: -
j_gene: TRBJ2-1
v_gene: TRBV5-1
d_gene: -
CDR3aa: CASSTQTESSYNEQFF
CDR3nt: TGCGCCAGCAGCACCCAGACCGAAAGCTCCTACAATGAGCAGTTCTTC

abundance: -
j_gene: TRBJ1-3
v_gene: TRBV10-3
d_gene: -
CDR3aa: CAISKDISSSGNTIYF
CDR3nt: TGTGCCATCAGTAAAGACATCTCGAGCTCTGGAAACACCATATATTTT

abundance: few
j_gene: TRBJ2-3
v_gene: TRBV15
d_gene: -
CDR3aa: CATSGRTDTQYF
CDR3nt: TGTGCCACCAGCGGCCGCACAGATACGCAGTATTTT

abundance: -
j_gene: TRBJ2-5
v_gene: TRBV2
d_gene: -
CDR3aa: CASRKGERETQYF
CDR3nt: TGTGCCAGCAGAAAAGGGGAGAGGGAGACCCAGTACTTC

abundance: -
j_gene: TRBJ1-1
v_gene: TRBV28
d_gene: -
CDR3aa: CASSDRPEAFF
CDR3nt: TGTGCCAGCAGTGACCGCCCTGAAGCTTTCTTT

abundance: few
j_gene: TRBJ1-1
v_gene: TRBV12-3/TRBV12-4
d_gene: -
CDR3aa: CASSSRVSEAFF
CDR3nt: TGTGCCAGCAGTTCCCGCGTCAGTGAAGCTTTCTTT

abundance: few
j_gene: TRBJ1-1
v_gene: TRBV20-1
d_gene: -
CDR3aa: CSPGAAFF
CDR3nt: TGCAGCCCCGGGGCAGCTTTCTTT

abundance: -
j_gene: TRBJ1-2
v_gene: TRBV20-1
d_gene: -
CDR3aa: CSARYSGHYGYTF
CDR3nt: TGCAGTGCTAGGTACAGCGGACACTATGGCTACACCTTC

abundance: few
j_gene: TRBJ1-6
v_gene: TRBV5-1
d_gene: TRBD1
CDR3aa: CASRRDSHYNSPLHF
CDR3nt: TGCGCCAGCAGGCGGGACAGCCACTATAATTCACCCCTCCACTTT

abundance: -
j_gene: TRBJ1-6
v_gene: TRBV12-3/TRBV12-4
d_gene: -
CDR3aa: CASSFLQLAPLHF
CDR3nt: TGTGCCAGCAGTTTCCTCCAATTGGCACCCCTCCACTTT

abundance: -
j_gene: TRBJ2-3
v_gene: TRBV5-1
d_gene: TRBD2
CDR3aa: CASSLTGTSGLYTDTQYF
CDR3nt: TGCGCCAGCAGCTTAACCGGGACTAGCGGTCTTTACACAGATACGCAGTATTTT

abundance: -
j_gene: TRBJ1-1
v_gene: TRBV25-1
d_gene: -
CDR3aa: CASSRGLFRGQGTEAFF
CDR3nt: TGTGCCAGCAGTAGGGGACTATTCCGGGGCCAGGGCACTGAAGCTTTCTTT

abundance: -
j_gene: TRBJ2-5
v_gene: TRBV20-1
d_gene: -
CDR3aa: CSAYPRGGSETQYF
CDR3nt: TGCAGTGCTTATCCTAGGGGTGGGAGTGAGACCCAGTACTTC

abundance: few
j_gene: TRBJ2-2
v_gene: TRBV7-2
d_gene: -
CDR3aa: CASTPSTWIGELFF
CDR3nt: TGTGCCAGCACGCCATCAACGTGGATCGGGGAGCTGTTTTTT

abundance: -
j_gene: TRBJ2-5
v_gene: TRBV6-1
d_gene: TRBD2
CDR3aa: CASKTSGGQETQYF
CDR3nt: TGTGCCAGCAAAACTAGCGGGGGGCAAGAGACCCAGTACTTC

abundance: -
j_gene: TRBJ1-2
v_gene: TRBV7-2
d_gene: -
CDR3aa: CASSLKPGANYGYTF
CDR3nt: TGTGCCAGCAGCTTAAAGCCAGGAGCTAACTATGGCTACACCTTC

abundance: few
j_gene: TRBJ2-1
v_gene: TRBV5-6
d_gene: TRBD2
CDR3aa: CASSLVGGRANEQFF
CDR3nt: TGTGCCAGCAGCTTGGTAGGCGGGAGGGCAAATGAGCAGTTCTTC

abundance: many
j_gene: TRBJ2-1
v_gene: TRBV9
d_gene: -
CDR3aa: CASSPRILRDEQFF
CDR3nt: TGTGCCAGCAGCCCCAGGATCCTGCGCGATGAGCAGTTCTTC

abundance: -
j_gene: TRBJ2-5
v_gene: TRBV20-1
d_gene: -
CDR3aa: CSATRVTQETQYF
CDR3nt: TGCAGTGCTACAAGGGTGACACAAGAGACCCAGTACTTC

abundance: -
j_gene: TRBJ2-3
v_gene: TRBV5-4
d_gene: -
CDR3aa: CASSPAWGDTQYF
CDR3nt: TGTGCCAGCAGCCCCGCGTGGGGCGATACGCAGTATTTT

abundance: few
j_gene: TRBJ2-1
v_gene: TRBV20-1
d_gene: -
CDR3aa: CSTRDQHRNEQFF
CDR3nt: TGCAGTACGAGGGACCAGCACCGCAATGAGCAGTTCTTC

abundance: -
j_gene: TRBJ2-1
v_gene: TRBV20-1
d_gene: TRBD2
CDR3aa: CSARDAGGGEQFF
CDR3nt: TGCAGTGCTAGGGACGCGGGGGGTGGTGAGCAGTTCTTC

abundance: -
j_gene: TRBJ1-6
v_gene: TRBV2
d_gene: -
CDR3aa: CASSGVQWGSPLHF
CDR3nt: TGTGCCAGCAGTGGGGTTCAATGGGGTTCACCCCTCCACTTT

abundance: -
j_gene: TRBJ2-7
v_gene: TRBV10-3
d_gene: -
CDR3aa: CAISSTSHYEQYF
CDR3nt: TGTGCCATCAGTTCGACTAGTCACTACGAGCAGTACTTC

abundance: many
j_gene: TRBJ2-1
v_gene: TRBV29-1
d_gene: -
CDR3aa: CSVVGGRSYNEQFF
CDR3nt: TGCAGCGTTGTAGGGGGACGCTCCTACAATGAGCAGTTCTTC

abundance: -
j_gene: TRBJ2-7
v_gene: TRBV2
d_gene: -
CDR3aa: CASTGGARTYEQYF
CDR3nt: TGTGCCAGCACCGGAGGGGCTCGGACCTACGAGCAGTACTTC

abundance: -
j_gene: TRBJ2-3
v_gene: TRBV6-5
d_gene: TRBD2
CDR3aa: CASSSAGGHDTQYF
CDR3nt: TGTGCCAGCAGTTCCGCGGGGGGGCACGATACGCAGTATTTT

abundance: few
j_gene: TRBJ2-7
v_gene: TRBV20-1
d_gene: TRBD1
CDR3aa: CSARPDRVYEQYF
CDR3nt: TGCAGTGCTAGACCGGACAGGGTATACGAGCAGTACTTC

abundance: -
j_gene: TRBJ1-1
v_gene: TRBV12-3/TRBV12-4
d_gene: TRBD1
CDR3aa: CASSRNTGGNTEAFF
CDR3nt: TGTGCCAGCAGTAGAAATACAGGGGGAAACACTGAAGCTTTCTTT

abundance: few
j_gene: TRBJ2-5
v_gene: TRBV10-1
d_gene: -
CDR3aa: CASSEGARETQYF
CDR3nt: TGCGCCAGCAGTGAGGGGGCTCGGGAGACCCAGTACTTC

abundance: -
j_gene: TRBJ2-1
v_gene: TRBV7-9
d_gene: -
CDR3aa: CASSRNRDDNEQFF
CDR3nt: TGTGCCAGCAGCCGTAACCGGGACGACAATGAGCAGTTCTTC

abundance: -
j_gene: TRBJ2-4
v_gene: TRBV20-1
d_gene: -
CDR3aa: CSATDGAKNIQYF
CDR3nt: TGCAGTGCTACGGACGGAGCCAAAAACATTCAGTACTTC

abundance: -
j_gene: TRBJ2-1
v_gene: TRBV6-4
d_gene: TRBD1
CDR3aa: CASNGGQGSSYNEQFF
CDR3nt: TGTGCCAGCAATGGAGGACAGGGGAGCTCCTACAATGAGCAGTTCTTC

abundance: few
j_gene: TRBJ2-2
v_gene: TRBV6-2/TRBV6-3
d_gene: -
CDR3aa: CASSYPGFGELFF
CDR3nt: TGTGCCAGCAGTTACCCCGGATTCGGGGAGCTGTTTTTT

abundance: many
j_gene: TRBJ2-1
v_gene: TRBV6-4
d_gene: -
CDR3aa: CASSQGTNEQFF
CDR3nt: TGTGCCAGCAGTCAGGGAACTAATGAGCAGTTCTTC

abundance: few
j_gene: TRBJ2-7
v_gene: TRBV5-1
d_gene: -
CDR3aa: CASSFSTGPGTYEQYF
CDR3nt: TGCGCCAGCAGCTTTTCGACAGGTCCTGGCACCTACGAGCAGTACTTC

abundance: -
j_gene: TRBJ1-4
v_gene: TRBV5-5
d_gene: TRBD1
CDR3aa: CASSLSSTGPNEKLFF
CDR3nt: TGTGCCAGCAGCTTGTCGTCGACAGGGCCTAATGAAAAACTGTTTTTT

abundance: -
j_gene: TRBJ2-2
v_gene: TRBV7-6
d_gene: -
CDR3aa: CASSLVVRHTGELFF
CDR3nt: TGTGCCAGCAGCTTAGTAGTAAGGCACACCGGGGAGCTGTTTTTT